A single sample is the source of the 18 T cell receptor beta chains below, sequenced in a study of patients and donors after allogeneic stem cell transplantation. Each CDR3 protein is one row after TCRdb ran MiXCR on the RT-PCR reads. The sample gives roughly 200,000 distinct CDR3 sequences, 41% of which show up once; less than 40% is in the top ten. The sequencing sample was made of blood, either unsorted or a sorted T cell fraction (not recorded which). These receptors came from a human donor who was either an allogeneic HSCT recipient or a stem cell or donor lymphocyte infusion donor (not recorded which). It is not recorded whose cells these are; they may come from a transplant donor.

The rearrangement joins TRBV7-2 to TRBJ2-3; 12 nucleotides agree with TRBD1. V lost 5 bases and J lost 5; bases outside the gene matches: 5. The germline gives CDR1 SGHTA, CDR2 FQGNSA. The length of the CDR3 is 15 residues. CDR3 sequence reads: CASSTGQGAVDTQYF. CDR3 nucleotides: TGTGCCAGCAGCACGGGACAGGGGGCGGTAGATACGCAGTATTTT.

The genes are TRBV4-1 and TRBJ1-1; TRBD1 matches 7 bases. The trim removed 4 bases at V and 4 bases at J, leaving 6 bases unmatched. The CDR3 has 14 amino acids. Germline CDR1 is MGHRA and CDR2 is YSYEKL. As DNA, the CDR3 is TGCGCCAGCAGCCGGAGGGGGCATATCACTGAAGCTTTCTTT. Its protein product is CASSRRGHITEAFF.

This clonotype has a handful of counts. The rearrangement links TRBV20-1 to TRBJ1-5, with D possibly being TRBD1 (5 bases). Trimming took 3 bases from V and 8 from J, leaving 17 bases between them. Germline CDR1 DFQATT, CDR2 SNEGSKA (reference sequence). This CDR3 has 14 residues. The CDR3 nucleotides read TGCAGTGCTAGGGGGGACGGTGGAATGGAGCCCCAGCATTTT. This codes for CSARGDGGMEPQHF.

This clonotype appeared a few times. This chain connects TRBV5-1 to TRBJ2-1, with 10 positions matching TRBD2. CDR3 length: 16 amino acids. V lost 2 bases, J lost 8 bases, and 10 bases stayed unmatched. Germline loops: CDR1 SGHRS, CDR2 YFSETQ. The CDR3 sequence is CASSLKREGPWDEQFF. In nucleotides, the CDR3 is TGCGCCAGCAGCTTAAAGCGGGAGGGCCCTTGGGATGAGCAGTTCTTC.

The genes are TRBV20-1 and TRBJ1-1; 9 bases fit TRBD1. Germline V CDR1 and CDR2: DFQATT, SNEGSKA (reference sequence). V was clipped by 3 bases and J by 0 bases; unmatched bases: 17. The CDR3 has 19 amino acids. The DNA for the CDR3 is TGCAGTGCTAGGGGACAGGGATCATCCCCGGGGCGCATGAACACTGAAGCTTTCTTT. It specifies CSARGQGSSPGRMNTEAFF.

The chain couples TRBV4-3 to TRBJ1-2; 12 nucleotides match TRBD1. Germline lookup yields CDR1 LGHNA and CDR2 YSLEER. V was pared by 2 bases and J by 8 bases, with 6 bases of the junction left unmatched. This CDR3 is built from 15 residues. The CDR3 region has the DNA TGCGCCAGCAGCCAAAGGGACAGGGGGCCCAGCGGCTACACCTTC. It codes for CASSQRDRGPSGYTF.

Only a few counts were recorded for this clonotype. For the CDR3, the DNA is TGTGCCAGCAGCCAGGGACAGACCACAGATACGCAGTATTTT. It yields the protein CASSQGQTTDTQYF. The rearrangement links TRBV3-1 to TRBJ2-3; 7 bases are a match to TRBD1. V gave up 3 bases and J gave up 2 bases; unmatched junction bases: 2. CDR1 and CDR2 from the germline V gene are LGHDT and YNNKEL (reference sequence). The CDR3 is made up of 14 amino acids.

CDR3 coding DNA: TGTGCCAGCAGTTTAGCGTCCGAGACCGAGCAGTTCTTC. Translating gives CASSLASETEQFF. This chain connects TRBV12-3 or TRBV12-4 to TRBJ2-1; no firm D call. This CDR3 contains 13 residues. V dropped 0 bases and J dropped 10 bases, with 10 bases sitting between them.

This clonotype was detected only a few times. The chain employs TRBV12-3 or TRBV12-4 and TRBJ1-1, with 8 bases aligning to TRBD1. Trimming removed 7 bases from V and 1 base from J; junction bases left unmatched: 5. This CDR3 has 14 residues. The DNA for the CDR3 is TGTGCCAGCATCGAGACAGGGGCGAACACTGAAGCTTTCTTT. Residues: CASIETGANTEAFF.

The chain has TRBV7-9 and TRBJ1-1; a possible D gene is TRBD1 (5 bases). This CDR3 spans 15 amino acids. Germline CDR1 is SEHNR and CDR2 is FQNEAQ (reference sequence). Between the trimmed V and J ends, which lost 5 bases and 3 bases, there was a span of 16 bases. The CDR3: CASSPLLGGDTEAFF. CDR3 DNA: TGTGCCAGCAGCCCTCTCTTGGGGGGGGACACTGAAGCTTTCTTT.

This clonotype was observed a handful of times. This rearrangement joins TRBV4-3 to TRBJ1-3; the match to TRBD1 covers 8 bases. J gave up 0 bases and V 1 base, and 8 bases lay outside the gene matches. The CDR3 is made up of 18 amino acids. Germline V CDR1 and CDR2: LGHNA, YSLEER. CDR3 DNA sequence: TGCGCCAGCAGCCAAGTACCGACAGGGGACCCCTCTGGAAACACCATATATTTT. Translating it yields CASSQVPTGDPSGNTIYF.

This clonotype turned up a few times. The chain is built from TRBV5-5 and TRBJ1-1; TRBD1 matches at 9 bases. The V gene end was trimmed by 3 bases and the J gene end by 2 bases; junction bases not matched to a gene: 2. The CDR3 has 14 residues. Germline V gives CDR1 SGHKS, CDR2 YYEKEE (reference sequence). The CDR3 protein is CASSWTGDNTEAFF. As DNA, the CDR3 is TGTGCCAGCAGCTGGACAGGGGATAACACTGAAGCTTTCTTT.

In the case of this clonotype: The junction departs from germline at one end; a sequencing error may be responsible. The genes are TRBV12-3 or TRBV12-4 and TRBJ1-2; perhaps TRBD1 as D (5 bases). The CDR3 has 14 amino acids. CDR3 DNA: TGTGCCAGCAGTTTTTCAGGACAACCCAGTTCCTGCAACTTC. It is translated as CASSFSGQPSSCNF.

The chain couples TRBV28 to TRBJ1-1, with D possibly TRBD1 on 5 matching bases. Germline V gene sequence: CDR1 MDHEN, CDR2 SYDVKM. The V end was cut by 8 bases, the J end by 2 bases, with 15 bases between. The CDR3 runs to 14 residues. The CDR3: CASDSTIYNTEAFF. As DNA, the CDR3 is TGTGCCAGCGACAGTACGATATATAACACTGAAGCTTTCTTT.

V is TRBV3-1 and J is TRBJ2-1; TRBD2 matches 12 bases. Germline assignment: CDR1 LGHDT and CDR2 YNNKEL (reference sequence). The ends lost 3 bases at V and 4 bases at J; junction bases unmatched: 4. The CDR3 contains 16 residues. The CDR3 sequence is CASSHPGLAGYNEQFF. In DNA form, the CDR3 reads TGTGCCAGCAGCCACCCCGGACTAGCGGGATACAATGAGCAGTTCTTC.

The chain is built from TRBV5-1 and TRBJ1-1; D not resolved. Germline assignment: CDR1 SGHRS and CDR2 YFSETQ. V lost 3 bases to trimming and J lost 0 bases, with 12 bases between them. This CDR3 spans 15 amino acids. The CDR3 sequence: CASSSSGILNTEAFF. The CDR3 DNA sequence: TGCGCCAGCAGCTCCTCCGGGATACTGAACACTGAAGCTTTCTTT.

This chain uses TRBV12-3 or TRBV12-4 with TRBJ2-5, with D uncertain. The V end was cut by 6 bases, the J end by 6 bases, with 8 bases between. The CDR3 spans 11 residues. CDR3 sequence: CASSDDQTQYF. The CDR3 region has the DNA TGTGCCAGCAGCGACGACCAGACCCAGTACTTC.

The CDR3: CASSAFRGEAEAFF. The CDR3 bases are TGTGCCAGCAGCGCGTTCAGGGGAGAGGCTGAAGCTTTCTTT. The V and J genes are TRBV7-9 and TRBJ1-1, with a possible D match to TRBD1 (6 bases). Germline V lookup: CDR1 SEHNR, CDR2 FQNEAQ (reference sequence). This CDR3 contains 14 residues. V dropped 5 bases and J dropped 6 bases, with 16 bases sitting between them. The entire variable domain, with the rest obtained from reference TRBV7-9 and TRBJ1-1, is as follows: DTGVSQNPRHKITKRGQNVTFRCDPISEHNRLYWYRQTLGQGPEFLTYFQNEAQLEKSRLLSDRFSAERPKGSFSTLEIQRTEQGDSAMYLCASSAFRGEAEAFFGQGTRLTVV.